The 31 T cell receptor beta chains below all came from one sample that was sequenced in a study of T cells after posttransplantation cyclophosphamide. Controls had myeloablative marrow grafts with methotrexate and calcineurin inhibitor, sampled at 1 year. Measured with immunoSEQ multiplex PCR; TCRdb has only the in-frame clones, and not every one. Of some 21,000 clones listed, 85% to 90% are singletons. Specimen: PBMCs, collected about 350 days after allogeneic stem cell transplant with calcineurin inhibitor and methotrexate. Receptors were obtained from a female patient between 30 and 45 years old who received an allogeneic stem cell transplant from an unrelated donor, was CMV-positive, and had acute and chronic GVHD. The graft donor may account for some of the T cells.

The J gene is TRBJ2-3, the V gene TRBV2, with a weak D call TRBD2 (5 bases). Germline V gives CDR1 SNHLY, CDR2 FYNNEI. Between the trimmed V and J ends, which lost 7 bases and 4 bases, there was a span of 12 bases. The CDR3 loop spans 13 amino acids. The CDR3 sequence: CASTEGRADTQYF. The CDR3 region has the DNA TGTGCCAGCACCGAGGGTAGGGCAGATACGCAGTATTTT.

This clone appeared a single time. The chain uses TRBV2 and TRBJ2-1; 11 bases are shared with TRBD2. The V segment lost 6 bases and the J segment 9 bases; nucleotides outside the gene matches: 1. The CDR3 totals 12 residues. Per germline, CDR1 SNHLY and CDR2 FYNNEI. Here the CDR3 DNA reads TGTGCCAGCAGACTAGCGGGGGTTGAGCAGTTCTTC. Its translation is CASRLAGVEQFF.

The rearrangement uses TRBV5-1 and TRBJ2-2, with a weak D call TRBD1 (5 bases). The CDR3 has 16 amino acids. Trimming shortened V by 0 bases and J by 4 bases, and 13 bases separated the two germline ends. The germline gives CDR1 SGHRS, CDR2 YFSETQ. This CDR3 is CASSLDSKGATGELFF. The CDR3 DNA is TGCGCCAGCAGCTTGGATTCTAAAGGGGCCACCGGGGAGCTGTTTTTT.

In its sample, this clone was seen once. This chain uses TRBV27 with TRBJ2-3; 7 positions match TRBD2. CDR3 length equals 17 residues. Germline trimming cut 4 bases from V and 0 bases from J; bases unmatched to any gene: 10. Germline V CDR1 and CDR2: MNHEY, SMNVEV (reference sequence). The CDR3 here is CASSSLLGSGSTDTQYF. As DNA, the CDR3 is TGTGCCAGCAGTTCCCTTTTGGGTAGCGGGAGCACAGATACGCAGTATTTT.

This clone was counted a few times. The rearrangement joins TRBV10-2 to TRBJ1-1; D is uncertain. The CDR3 is 13 amino acids. V was pared by 3 bases and J by 0 bases, with 5 bases between. The V gene's germline CDR1 is WSHSY and CDR2 SAAADI. CDR3 nucleotides: TGCGCCAGCAGTGACCCCATGAACACTGAAGCTTTCTTT. Its protein is CASSDPMNTEAFF.

The gene calls are TRBV29-1 and TRBJ1-3; D gene ambiguous. Germline-derived CDR1 and CDR2 are SQVTM and ANQGSEA. The ends were cut back, 6 bases at V and 2 bases at J, with 14 bases in the middle. The CDR3 has 14 amino acids. CDR3 DNA: TGCAGCGTGTCACTGACGAGCGCTGGAAACACCATATATTTT. It is translated as CSVSLTSAGNTIYF. The entire variable domain, with the rest obtained from reference TRBV29-1 and TRBJ1-3, is as follows: SAVISQKPSRDICQRGTSLTIQCQVDSQVTMMFWYRQQPGQSLTLIATANQGSEATYESGFVIDKFPISRPNLTFSTLTVSNMSPEDSSIYLCSVSLTSAGNTIYFGEGSWLTVV.

The chain combines TRBV5-4 with TRBJ1-5, with 8 bases matching TRBD1. With 2 bases clipped from V and 4 bases from J, the junction kept 11 bases outside the gene matches. Germline V gene lookup returns CDR1 SGHNT and CDR2 YYREEE (reference sequence). The CDR3 totals 17 residues. The CDR3 spells CASSFEPDRVGNQPQHF. The CDR3 region has the DNA TGTGCCAGCAGCTTCGAACCGGACAGGGTTGGTAATCAGCCCCAGCATTTT.

J is TRBJ2-2 and V is TRBV5-1; D remains ambiguous. In germline, CDR1 is SGHRS, CDR2 YFSETQ. The CDR3 spans 12 residues. V dropped 4 bases and J dropped 7 bases, with 8 bases sitting between them. CDR3 protein: CASSPSLGELFF. The CDR3 DNA sequence: TGCGCCAGCAGCCCTAGTCTCGGGGAGCTGTTTTTT. Full variable domain (outside the CDR3, taken from reference TRBV5-1 and TRBJ2-2): KAGVTQTPRYLIKTRGQQVTLSCSPISGHRSVSWYQQTPGQGLQFLFEYFSETQRNKGNFPGRFSGRQFSNSRSEMNVSTLELGDSALYLCASSPSLGELFFGEGSRLTVL.

V usage is TRBV9 and J usage is TRBJ2-1; D may be TRBD2 (5 bases). CDR1 is SGDLS and CDR2 is YYNGEE in the germline V gene. The V and J ends lost 1 base and 6 bases respectively, with 8 bases between them. There are 13 residues in the CDR3. CDR3 amino acids: CASSVWTGNEQFF. For the CDR3, the DNA is TGTGCCAGCAGCGTATGGACTGGCAATGAGCAGTTCTTC.

This chain connects TRBV2 to TRBJ2-7; 8 bases are shared with TRBD2. Germline-derived CDR1 and CDR2 are SNHLY and FYNNEI. V shed 8 bases and J 0 bases; nucleotides not matched to a gene: 24. The CDR3 has 20 residues. The DNA of the CDR3 is TGTGCCAGCGCTCCATCGGGGGGGATTTCGCTAGCGGTGAGCTCCTACGAGCAGTACGTC. As protein: CASAPSGGISLAVSSYEQYV.

The genes are TRBV6-1 and TRBJ2-7; unclear D gene. CDR1 is MNHNS, CDR2 SASEGT, per germline. The germline V and J ends were trimmed by 0 bases and 12 bases, with 12 bases remaining between them. The CDR3 runs 12 residues. This CDR3 is CASSEARGYWYF. In DNA, the CDR3 is TGTGCCAGCAGTGAAGCGAGAGGTTACTGGTACTTC.

In this sample, this clone turned up once. J is TRBJ2-3 and V is TRBV5-6; 9 bases line up with TRBD2. This CDR3 comprises 15 residues. Germline-derived CDR1 and CDR2 are SGHDT and YYEEEE. J was trimmed by 3 bases and V by 0 bases; bases with no gene match: 2. The CDR3 sequence: CASSLALAGTDTQYF. The DNA of the CDR3 is TGTGCCAGCAGCTTGGCCCTAGCGGGGACAGATACGCAGTATTTT. Supplemented by reference TRBV5-6 and TRBJ2-3, the full variable domain reads DAGVTQSPTHLIKTRGQQVTLRCSPKSGHDTVSWYQQALGQGPQFIFQYYEEEERQRGNFPDRFSGHQFPNYSSELNVNALLLGDSALYLCASSLALAGTDTQYFGPGTRLTVL.

The gene calls are TRBV5-1 and TRBJ1-1; no firm D call. CDR1 SGHRS and CDR2 YFSETQ come from the germline V gene. V was trimmed by 1 base and J by 4 bases, leaving 11 bases between them. The CDR3 contains 14 residues. CDR3 sequence reads: CASSLYSEGTEAFF. The CDR3 bases are TGCGCCAGCAGCTTGTACAGTGAGGGCACTGAAGCTTTCTTT.

The chain has TRBV18 and TRBJ2-3; D gene unclear. Per the germline V gene, CDR1 is KGHSH and CDR2 is LQKENI. The V gene lost 1 base and the J gene lost 2 bases, with 4 bases spanning the gap. This CDR3 comprises 13 residues. The DNA for the CDR3 is TGTGCCAGCTCACCACGGGCCACAGATACGCAGTATTTT. This encodes CASSPRATDTQYF.

CDR3 coding DNA: TGTGCCAGCAGCTTGTTGGTTGCGGAAGCTTTCTTT. Protein sequence: CASSLLVAEAFF. The rearrangement links TRBV7-9 to TRBJ1-1; D not certain. Germline CDR1 reads SEHNR; CDR2 reads FQNEAQ (reference sequence). This CDR3 spans 12 amino acids. Trimming removed 3 bases at V and 8 bases at J, with 10 bases between.

This chain links TRBV6-1 with TRBJ1-5; 11 nucleotides agree with TRBD1. The CDR3 sequence is 18 residues long. Germline V CDR1 and CDR2: MNHNS, SASEGT. The J segment lost 0 bases and the V segment lost 1 base, leaving 5 bases of the junction unmatched. The CDR3 loop reads CASSEGTGGSNSNQPQHF. The CDR3 DNA reads as TGTGCCAGCAGTGAAGGGACAGGGGGCTCTAATAGCAATCAGCCCCAGCATTTT.

The genes are TRBV9 and TRBJ2-2; the match to TRBD2 covers 10 bases. V gave up 4 bases and J gave up 6 bases; unmatched junction bases: 12. The germline V gene encodes CDR1 SGDLS and CDR2 YYNGEE. This CDR3 comprises 17 residues. The CDR3 DNA follows: TGTGCCAGCAGCCCCCAAGCGGGAGGGCCGGTTTCCGGGGAGCTGTTTTTT. This translates into CASSPQAGGPVSGELFF.

This clone was picked up one time. The chain couples TRBV7-2 to TRBJ2-3; the D gene is possibly TRBD2 (6 bases). The CDR3 sequence is 17 residues long. Germline V gives CDR1 SGHTA, CDR2 FQGNSA. Trimming removed 5 bases from V and 0 bases from J, with 18 bases in between. The CDR3 sequence: CASSTALWSGSTDTQYF. The CDR3 bases are TGTGCCAGCAGCACCGCCTTGTGGAGCGGGAGCACAGATACGCAGTATTTT. Looking up the rest from reference TRBV7-2 and TRBJ2-3 gives the full variable domain: GAGVSQSPSNKVTEKGKDVELRCDPISGHTALYWYRQSLGQGLEFLIYFQGNSAPDKSGLPSDRFSAERTGGSVSTLTIQRTQQEDSAVYLCASSTALWSGSTDTQYFGPGTRLTVL.

This chain uses TRBV19 with TRBJ1-1; possible D gene TRBD1, 5 bases. Germline-derived CDR1 and CDR2 are LNHDA and SQIVND (reference sequence). CDR3 size: 14 residues. The V end lost 5 bases, the J end lost 7 bases, and 17 bases lay between the germline ends. DNA of the CDR3: TGTGCCAGTAGTCCAGCAGACAGCTCATTTGAAGCTTTCTTT. It yields the protein CASSPADSSFEAFF.

The chain carries TRBV13 and TRBJ2-1, with TRBD2 identical over 12 bases. The J segment lost 3 bases and the V segment lost 5 bases, leaving 5 bases of the junction unmatched. This CDR3 is built from 16 residues. Germline CDR1 and CDR2: PRHDT and FYEKMQ (reference sequence). CDR3 protein: CASSPGLAGIYNEQFF. CDR3 bases: TGTGCCAGCAGCCCCGGACTAGCGGGGATCTACAATGAGCAGTTCTTC.

The chain links TRBV5-5 to TRBJ2-2, with 9 bases identical to TRBD1. Per the germline V gene, CDR1 is SGHKS and CDR2 is YYEKEE (reference sequence). The CDR3 loop spans 15 amino acids. V trimming: 6 bases; J trimming: 3 bases; junction bases outside the gene matches: 6. Written as DNA, the CDR3 is TGTGCCAGCACCCGGGACAGGGCGTACACCGGGGAGCTGTTTTTT. It encodes CASTRDRAYTGELFF. The complete variable domain, with remaining parts taken from reference TRBV5-5 and TRBJ2-2, reads DAGVTQSPTHLIKTRGQQVTLRCSPISGHKSVSWYQQVLGQGPQFIFQYYEKEERGRGNFPDRFSARQFPNYSSELNVNALLLGDSALYLCASTRDRAYTGELFFGEGSRLTVL.

The chain joins TRBV9 to TRBJ2-1; D may be TRBD2 (6 bases). V lost 4 bases, J lost 10 bases, and 18 bases lay in between. Germline V gives CDR1 SGDLS, CDR2 YYNGEE. The CDR3 is 14 residues long. The CDR3 DNA follows: TGTGCCAGCAGCCCGAGAACGGAAGGAGGGGAGCAGTTCTTC. Amino acids: CASSPRTEGGEQFF. Using reference TRBV9 and TRBJ2-1 for the parts outside the CDR3, the full variable domain is DSGVTQTPKHLITATGQRVTLRCSPRSGDLSVYWYQQSLDQGLQFLIQYYNGEERAKGNILERFSAQQFPDLHSELNLSSLELGDSALYFCASSPRTEGGEQFFGPGTRLTVL.

This rearrangement joins TRBV28 to TRBJ2-7; 9 bases fit TRBD1. V trimming: 6 bases; J trimming: 2 bases; junction bases outside the gene matches: 5. The CDR3 is made up of 14 amino acids. CDR1 is MDHEN and CDR2 is SYDVKM in the germline V gene. The CDR3 protein is CASRRDRATYEQYV. CDR3 in DNA: TGTGCCAGCAGAAGGGACAGGGCAACCTACGAGCAGTACGTC.

The chain employs TRBV30 and TRBJ2-3; D ambiguous. The V gene's germline CDR1 is GTSNPN and CDR2 SVGIG (reference sequence). Trimming pared 0 bases from V and 4 bases from J, leaving 5 bases between. CDR3 length equals 12 residues. DNA for the CDR3: TGTGCCTGGAGTGTTCGGTCAGATACGCAGTATTTT. Translating gives CAWSVRSDTQYF.

The chain carries TRBV11-2 and TRBJ1-2, with 8 bases identical to TRBD1. CDR1 SGHAT and CDR2 FQNNGV come from the germline V gene. V lost 3 bases, J lost 3 bases, and 6 bases stayed unmatched. CDR3 length: 15 residues. The CDR3 here is CASSLDREAYYGYTF. Written as DNA, the CDR3 is TGTGCCAGCAGCTTGGACAGGGAGGCGTACTATGGCTACACCTTC.

The chain recombines TRBV12-5 with TRBJ2-7, with TRBD1 matching 7 bases. The V gene's germline CDR1 is LGHNT and CDR2 FRNRAP. The CDR3 consists of 15 residues. Germline trimming cut 1 base from V and 0 bases from J; bases unmatched to any gene: 3. CDR3 sequence (DNA): TGTGCTAGTGGTTTGGGTGGACAGGACTCCTACGAGCAGTACTTC. This sequence encodes CASGLGGQDSYEQYF.

This chain uses TRBV6-5 with TRBJ2-6, with unresolved D. This CDR3 spans 14 amino acids. V was trimmed by 5 bases and J by 0 bases, leaving 5 bases between them. Germline values: CDR1 MNHEY, CDR2 SVGAGI. The CDR3 nucleotides read TGTGCCAGCAGTCTAAGCTCTGGGGCCAACGTCCTGACTTTC. Protein product: CASSLSSGANVLTF.

The chain is built from TRBV2 and TRBJ2-3; 7 nucleotides line up with TRBD2. Germline CDR1 is SNHLY and CDR2 is FYNNEI. CDR3 length: 13 amino acids. Trimming at V came to 8 bases and at J to 5 bases, leaving 7 bases not matched to a gene. CDR3 protein: CASARGVGDTQYF. The DNA for the CDR3 is TGTGCCAGCGCCCGGGGGGTGGGAGATACGCAGTATTTT.

V gene TRBV2 combines with J gene TRBJ1-2; 10 bases fit TRBD1. Germline-derived CDR1 and CDR2 are SNHLY and FYNNEI. The CDR3 loop spans 14 amino acids. V was pared by 7 bases and J by 4 bases, with 6 bases of the junction left unmatched. CDR3 DNA sequence: TGTGCCAGCACTGGGGACAGGGGCCCCTATGGCTACACCTTC. Its translation: CASTGDRGPYGYTF.

This clone has only one observation. V and J are TRBV5-6 and TRBJ2-7, with no clear D. The V end lost 1 base, the J end lost 2 bases, and 7 bases lay between the germline ends. Germline loops: CDR1 SGHDT, CDR2 YYEEEE. The CDR3 runs 13 residues. The CDR3 nucleotides are TGTGCCAGCAGCTTGCGTGGGGCCTACGAGCAGTACGTC. Translation: CASSLRGAYEQYV.

The chain uses TRBV7-9 and TRBJ2-7, with TRBD2 matching 13 bases. The germline CDR1 and CDR2 sequences are SEHNR and FQNEAQ (reference sequence). J was trimmed by 0 bases and V by 2 bases; bases with no gene match: 10. CDR3 length: 19 amino acids. The CDR3 loop reads CASSLYSGTSGTSSYEQYF. For the CDR3, the DNA is TGTGCCAGCAGCTTATATTCTGGGACTAGCGGGACTAGCTCCTACGAGCAGTACTTC.